This T cell receptor beta chain was obtained from a study of blood T cell repertoires in COVID-19. The wider study: Collection of acute and convalescent COVID-19 samples took place in the United States, Italy and Spain. Nucleic acid was either cDNA or gDNA, and it came from T cells, B-cell-depleted T cells, or PBMCs.

This table comes from immunoSEQ multiplex PCR, and its TCRdb copy is limited to in-frame clones, with some not included. In the table there are some 210,000 clones, about 89% of which are singletons. Germline V lookup: CDR1 SNHLY, CDR2 FYNNEI. Trimming took 9 bases from V and 6 from J; bases not matched to a gene: 2. The length of the CDR3 is 11 residues. This TCR derives from a woman aged 40 to 49 with acute or convalescent COVID-19. The chain recombines TRBV2 with TRBJ2-1; 7 nucleotides agree with TRBD1. The sample consisted of peripheral blood. Here the CDR3 DNA reads TGTGCCAGAGACAGGGTCAATGAGCAGTTCTTC. Its protein is CARDRVNEQFF.